A single sample is the source of the 32 T cell receptor beta chains below, sequenced in a study of CD8 T cells in ankylosing spondylitis. Findings and caveats of the study: Characteristic of ankylosing spondylitis blood, it appeared, was a TCR beta motif comprising roughly eight highly homologous variants.

These receptors have no known antigen. MiXCR, applied by TCRdb to the 5' RACE reads, yields one record per CDR3 protein. The sample yields 650,000 to 800,000 distinct CDR3 sequences, around a fifth seen once. The specimen was blood, either unsorted or a sorted T cell fraction (not recorded which). These receptor sequences come from a male donor with ankylosing spondylitis.

This clonotype showed up just a few times. The chain combines TRBV6-1 with TRBJ2-3; D is uncertain. The CDR3 is 14 residues long. V was cut by 6 bases and J by 0 bases, with 10 bases left in between. Germline lookup yields CDR1 MNHNS and CDR2 SASEGT. The DNA of the CDR3 is TGTGCCAGCAGAATACACGCTAGCACAGATACGCAGTATTTT. Translating it yields CASRIHASTDTQYF.

This clonotype was seen only a few times. V usage is TRBV20-1 and J usage is TRBJ1-1, with D possibly matching TRBD1 (5 bases). The V gene's germline CDR1 is DFQATT and CDR2 SNEGSKA (reference sequence). Deletions cut 0 bases from V and 3 bases from J, with 14 bases between. CDR3 size: 15 residues. The CDR3 coding sequence is TGCAGTGCTAGAGATAAGGGAACAGGCTACACTGAAGCTTTCTTT. This sequence encodes CSARDKGTGYTEAFF.

Many counts were recorded for this clonotype. The chain joins TRBV18 to TRBJ2-5; D is unresolved. In germline, CDR1 is KGHSH, CDR2 LQKENI. This CDR3 has 12 residues. The V end was cut by 0 bases, the J end by 4 bases, with 3 bases between. The CDR3 protein is CASSPPGETQYF. The CDR3 DNA follows: TGTGCCAGCTCACCACCGGGAGAGACCCAGTACTTC.

The chain joins TRBV29-1 to TRBJ2-5; no reliable D call. The CDR3 length is 12 residues. V was trimmed by 7 bases and J by 5 bases, leaving 14 bases between them. Per the germline V gene, CDR1 is SQVTM and CDR2 is ANQGSEA. CDR3 amino acids: CSAGYGSETQYF. The CDR3 DNA sequence: TGCAGCGCCGGATACGGCTCTGAGACCCAGTACTTC.

This clonotype was seen more than once but under ten times. The chain uses TRBV6-1 and TRBJ1-3, with 9 nucleotides matching TRBD1. Germline lookup yields CDR1 MNHNS and CDR2 SASEGT. Germline trimming cut 9 bases from V and 0 bases from J; bases unmatched to any gene: 6. This CDR3 contains 15 residues. CDR3 in amino acids: CASYWTGDSGNTIYF. The CDR3 DNA sequence: TGTGCCAGTTACTGGACAGGGGACTCTGGAAACACCATATATTTT.

This clonotype was found a few times. This chain uses TRBV29-1 with TRBJ1-1, with D hard to call. CDR1 is SQVTM and CDR2 is ANQGSEA in the germline V gene. V was shortened by 6 bases and J by 6 bases, with 11 bases between the two germline ends. The CDR3 has 11 residues. Here the CDR3 DNA reads TGCAGCGTGCTCCGGGATGCTGAAGCTTTCTTT. This codes for CSVLRDAEAFF.

The chain combines TRBV18 with TRBJ1-2, with 7 bases lining up with TRBD1. Germline V lookup: CDR1 KGHSH, CDR2 LQKENI. Germline trimming cut 3 bases from V and 3 bases from J; bases unmatched to any gene: 7. CDR3 length equals 15 residues. CDR3 DNA: TGTGCCAGCTCACCTTCCGTCCAGGGGGACTATGGCTACACCTTC. Translated, it gives CASSPSVQGDYGYTF.

The chain carries TRBV5-1 and TRBJ2-7, with D unclear. Trimming removed 1 base from V and 2 bases from J, with 7 bases in between. Germline V gives CDR1 SGHRS, CDR2 YFSETQ. CDR3 length: 13 residues. The CDR3 region is CASSLWLPYEQYF. CDR3 nucleotide sequence: TGCGCCAGCAGCTTGTGGCTACCCTACGAGCAGTACTTC.

The chain couples TRBV19 to TRBJ1-1; no reliable D call. The CDR3 is 13 amino acids. Germline CDR1 is LNHDA and CDR2 is SQIVND (reference sequence). The ends were cut back, 7 bases at V and 1 base at J, with 10 bases in the middle. Here the CDR3 DNA reads TGTGCCAGTACCAAAAGGGAGAACACTGAAGCTTTCTTT. Translation gives CASTKRENTEAFF.

The chain employs TRBV27 and TRBJ2-7; no clear D. CDR1 is MNHEY, CDR2 SMNVEV, per germline (reference sequence). V was pared by 7 bases and J by 6 bases, with 16 bases between. There are 13 residues in the CDR3. This chain's CDR3 is CASKPYWSSEQYF. The CDR3 DNA is TGTGCCAGCAAGCCCTACTGGAGCTCCGAGCAGTACTTC.

The V gene is TRBV20-1, the J gene TRBJ1-3; tentatively, D is TRBD1 (5 bases). V lost 3 bases, J lost 0 bases, and 15 bases lay in between. CDR1 DFQATT and CDR2 SNEGSKA come from the germline V gene (reference sequence). The length of the CDR3 is 16 residues. In DNA form, the CDR3 reads TGCAGTGCTAGTCGCCCTGACAGCTACTCTGGAAACACCATATATTTT. Translated, it gives CSASRPDSYSGNTIYF.

The table lists this clonotype with many counts. One end of the junction is discordant with germline, which a read error may explain. The chain couples TRBV11-2 to TRBJ1-5; D call uncertain. Germline V lookup: CDR1 SGHAT, CDR2 FQNNGV. The CDR3 spans 15 residues. CDR3 sequence: CASSLEGYSNQPQHF. The DNA for the CDR3 is TGTGCCAGCAGTTTAGAGGGATATAGCAATCAGCCCCAGCATTTT.

The chain is built from TRBV20-1 and TRBJ1-1; TRBD1 aligns across 7 bases. Losses at the gene ends were 6 bases for V and 0 bases for J; bases not matched to a gene: 7. Germline V CDR1 and CDR2: DFQATT, SNEGSKA (reference sequence). The CDR3 spans 14 residues. The CDR3 region is CSAPTGTLNTEAFF. The CDR3 DNA reads as TGCAGTGCGCCGACAGGGACCTTGAACACTGAAGCTTTCTTT.

This clonotype showed up just a few times. This sequence joins TRBV10-3 and TRBJ2-3; 8 bases are a match to TRBD1. The CDR3 has 16 amino acids. Trimming cost V 2 bases and J 3 bases; bases outside gene matches: 7. The germline V gene has CDR1 ENHRY and CDR2 SYGVKD. The CDR3, as DNA: TGTGCCATCAGTGAGCCCCGGACAGGGAAGACAGATACGCAGTATTTT. The encoded protein is CAISEPRTGKTDTQYF.

The table lists this clonotype with many counts. The chain couples TRBV15 to TRBJ2-2; 7 nucleotides align to TRBD2. The CDR3 has 16 residues. The germline CDR1 and CDR2 sequences are LNHNV and YYDKDF (reference sequence). Trimming took 0 bases from V and 0 from J; bases not matched to a gene: 1. The CDR3 region is CATSRDGLANTGELFF. CDR3 in DNA: TGTGCCACCAGCAGAGACGGACTAGCGAACACCGGGGAGCTGTTTTTT.

The chain carries TRBV7-7 and TRBJ1-1; D is unresolved. Germline V gene data show CDR1 as SSHAT and CDR2 as FNYEAQ (reference sequence). V dropped 9 bases and J dropped 2 bases, with 13 bases sitting between them. There are 13 residues in the CDR3. The CDR3 protein is CASDVRFNTEAFF. Here the CDR3 DNA reads TGTGCCAGTGACGTACGCTTTAACACTGAAGCTTTCTTT.

The J gene is TRBJ2-1, the V gene TRBV7-8; no definite D call. CDR1 is SGHVS and CDR2 is FQNEAQ in the germline V gene. V was cut by 6 bases and J by 5 bases, with 14 bases left in between. The CDR3 is made up of 14 amino acids. The CDR3 protein is CASSGPDRNNEQFF. The DNA for the CDR3 is TGTGCCAGCAGTGGTCCGGACCGCAACAATGAGCAGTTCTTC.

V and J are TRBV24-1 and TRBJ1-3, with a tentative D call TRBD1 (5 bases). The germline V and J ends were trimmed by 8 bases and 2 bases, with 6 bases remaining between them. This CDR3 has 12 residues. Looked up from germline, CDR1 is KGHDR and CDR2 is SFDVKD. CDR3 bases: TGTGCCACCATGGGGCCTGGAAACACCATATATTTT. It encodes CATMGPGNTIYF.

The chain recombines TRBV5-6 with TRBJ2-1; 7 bases align to TRBD2. Germline V CDR1 and CDR2: SGHDT, YYEEEE. V shed 6 bases and J 4 bases; nucleotides not matched to a gene: 7. The CDR3 covers 14 residues. Here the CDR3 DNA reads TGTGCCAGCACCCTGAGGACTAGTTACAATGAGCAGTTCTTC. This translates into CASTLRTSYNEQFF.

V is TRBV11-2 and J is TRBJ2-3; 10 positions match TRBD2. Germline CDR1 is SGHAT and CDR2 is FQNNGV. The trim removed 4 bases at V and 0 bases at J, leaving 7 bases unmatched. The CDR3 runs 17 residues. The CDR3 DNA reads as TGTGCCAGCAGCTCTAGACTAGCGGGTCCTAGCACAGATACGCAGTATTTT. Translation gives CASSSRLAGPSTDTQYF. The full variable domain, its missing parts supplied by reference TRBV11-2 and TRBJ2-3, is EAGVAQSPRYKIIEKRQSVAFWCNPISGHATLYWYQQILGQGPKLLIQFQNNGVVDDSQLPKDRFSAERLKGVDSTLKIQPAKLEDSAVYLCASSSRLAGPSTDTQYFGPGTRLTVL.

The chain combines TRBV7-9 with TRBJ2-3; 7 bases align to TRBD2. Germline-derived CDR1 and CDR2 are SEHNR and FQNEAQ (reference sequence). CDR3 length: 15 amino acids. Trimming cost V 7 bases and J 5 bases; bases outside gene matches: 12. The CDR3 region has the DNA TGTGCCAGCACGGCTAGCGGACGAAGAGGAGATACGCAGTATTTT. It codes for CASTASGRRGDTQYF.

V and J are TRBV20-1 and TRBJ1-5, with D perhaps matching TRBD1 (5 bases). Germline V gene lookup returns CDR1 DFQATT and CDR2 SNEGSKA (reference sequence). Trimming shortened V by 5 bases and J by 6 bases, and 20 bases separated the two germline ends. The length of the CDR3 is 15 residues. DNA for the CDR3: TGCAGTGCTCCAACCGGGACGCCAAGCGGTCAGCCCCAGCATTTT. This gives the protein CSAPTGTPSGQPQHF.

The chain couples TRBV20-1 to TRBJ2-3; TRBD2 agrees at 11 bases. This CDR3 has 14 amino acids. Germline V gene sequence: CDR1 DFQATT, CDR2 SNEGSKA (reference sequence). CDR3 sequence reads: CSTRGTSGLDTQYF. The CDR3 DNA follows: TGCAGCACTCGCGGGACTAGCGGATTAGATACGCAGTATTTT.

The chain recombines TRBV4-1 with TRBJ2-5; 9 bases line up with TRBD2. The CDR3 has 15 residues. Germline CDR1 is MGHRA and CDR2 is YSYEKL. V lost 3 bases to trimming and J lost 3 bases; unmatched junction nucleotides: 5. CDR3 nucleotide sequence: TGCGCCAGCAGCCAGAGGGCTAGCGGGGAAGAGACCCAGTACTTC. This encodes CASSQRASGEETQYF.

The chain has TRBV7-9 and TRBJ2-5; TRBD2 agrees at 7 bases. CDR1 SEHNR and CDR2 FQNEAQ come from the germline V gene (reference sequence). V gave up 4 bases and J gave up 0 bases; unmatched junction bases: 8. The CDR3 runs 16 residues. The CDR3 DNA reads TGTGCCAGCAGCTCCGGGCTGGGAGGGTACCAAGAGACCCAGTACTTC. This codes for CASSSGLGGYQETQYF. The full variable domain, rest sourced from reference TRBV7-9 and TRBJ2-5, is DTGVSQNPRHKITKRGQNVTFRCDPISEHNRLYWYRQTLGQGPEFLTYFQNEAQLEKSRLLSDRFSAERPKGSFSTLEIQRTEQGDSAMYLCASSSGLGGYQETQYFGPGTRLLVL.

The chain links TRBV7-2 to TRBJ2-3; D gene ambiguous. In germline, CDR1 is SGHTA, CDR2 FQGNSA. V gave up 5 bases and J gave up 6 bases, with 9 bases separating them. CDR3 length: 12 amino acids. The CDR3 here is CASSPRKDTQYF. The CDR3 DNA reads TGTGCCAGCAGCCCGAGGAAGGATACGCAGTATTTT.

The rearrangement links TRBV4-3 to TRBJ2-7; 11 positions agree with TRBD1. From germline, CDR1 is LGHNA and CDR2 YSLEER. V dropped 2 bases and J dropped 3; count of bases not matched to a gene: 6. This CDR3 contains 16 residues. The CDR3 nucleotides are TGCGCCAGCAGCCAAATCTCCGGGACAGGGGGCTACGAGCAGTACTTC. It yields the protein CASSQISGTGGYEQYF.

J is TRBJ2-1 and V is TRBV5-5, with D unclear. V lost 2 bases and J lost 11, with 14 bases in between. This CDR3 contains 13 residues. Germline CDR1 SGHKS, CDR2 YYEKEE (reference sequence). The CDR3 protein is CASSLVTDPQQFF. The CDR3 bases are TGTGCCAGCAGCTTAGTCACGGACCCCCAGCAGTTCTTC.

J is TRBJ2-3 and V is TRBV7-8; 12 bases are a match to TRBD1. V shed 4 bases, J shed 6 bases, and the junction held 5 bases outside the gene matches. Per germline, CDR1 SGHVS and CDR2 FQNEAQ. The CDR3 sequence is 15 residues long. Here the CDR3 reads CASSSWDRGLDTQYF. DNA of the CDR3: TGTGCCAGCAGCTCCTGGGACAGGGGGCTCGATACGCAGTATTTT.

This clonotype was picked up a small number of times. This chain joins TRBV20-1 and TRBJ1-3; D remains unclear. Germline values: CDR1 DFQATT, CDR2 SNEGSKA (reference sequence). V was trimmed by 5 bases and J by 0 bases, leaving 11 bases between them. This CDR3 has 14 amino acids. This CDR3 reads CSALEVTSGNTIYF. DNA for the CDR3: TGCAGTGCTTTGGAGGTAACCTCTGGAAACACCATATATTTT.

The chain combines TRBV28 with TRBJ2-7; TRBD1 matches 7 bases. The J segment lost 3 bases and the V segment lost 6 bases, leaving 11 bases of the junction unmatched. Germline CDR1 is MDHEN and CDR2 is SYDVKM. The CDR3 totals 15 residues. The CDR3 DNA reads as TGTGCCAGCAGCATGACCGGGACAGAATACTACGAGCAGTACTTC. Its protein is CASSMTGTEYYEQYF.

This clonotype has ten or more counts. This chain links TRBV2 with TRBJ2-7; D possibly corresponds to TRBD1 (5 bases). The germline gives CDR1 SNHLY, CDR2 FYNNEI. The V end lost 5 bases, the J end lost 4 bases, and 9 bases lay between the germline ends. This CDR3 region has 12 residues. Here the CDR3 DNA reads TGTGCCAGCAGTCTCAGGGCGTACGAGCAGTACTTC. Encoded protein: CASSLRAYEQYF.